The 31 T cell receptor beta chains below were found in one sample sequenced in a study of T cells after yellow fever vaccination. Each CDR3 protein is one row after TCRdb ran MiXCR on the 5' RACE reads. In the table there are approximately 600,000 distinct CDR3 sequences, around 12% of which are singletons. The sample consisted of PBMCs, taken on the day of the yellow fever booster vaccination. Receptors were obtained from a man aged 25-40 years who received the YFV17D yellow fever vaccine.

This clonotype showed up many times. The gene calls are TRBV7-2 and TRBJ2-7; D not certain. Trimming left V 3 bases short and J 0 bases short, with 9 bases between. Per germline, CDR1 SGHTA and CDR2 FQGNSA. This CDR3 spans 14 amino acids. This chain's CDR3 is CASSLDPGSYEQYF. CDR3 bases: TGTGCCAGCAGCTTGGACCCCGGCTCCTACGAGCAGTACTTC.

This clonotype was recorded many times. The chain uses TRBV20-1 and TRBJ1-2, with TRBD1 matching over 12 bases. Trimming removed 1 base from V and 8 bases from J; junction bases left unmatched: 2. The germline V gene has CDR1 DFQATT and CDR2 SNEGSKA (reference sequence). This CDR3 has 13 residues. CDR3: CSARGDRGPGYTF. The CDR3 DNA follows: TGCAGTGCTAGAGGGGACAGGGGGCCCGGCTACACCTTC.

The CDR3 region is CASNWTPDNEQFF. The CDR3 DNA follows: TGTGCCAGCAATTGGACACCGGACAATGAGCAGTTCTTC. The chain has TRBV7-9 and TRBJ2-1; D may be TRBD1 (5 bases). This CDR3 is built from 13 residues. The ends were cut back, 7 bases at V and 5 bases at J, with 12 bases in the middle. Germline V gene data show CDR1 as SEHNR and CDR2 as FQNEAQ (reference sequence).

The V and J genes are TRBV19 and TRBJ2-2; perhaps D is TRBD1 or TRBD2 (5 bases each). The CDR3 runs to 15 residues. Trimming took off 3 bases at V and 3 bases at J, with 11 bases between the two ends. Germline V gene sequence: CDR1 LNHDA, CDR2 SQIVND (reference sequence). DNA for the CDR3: TGTGCCAGTAGTATGGGGACGGCTTACACCGGGGAGCTGTTTTTT. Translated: CASSMGTAYTGELFF.

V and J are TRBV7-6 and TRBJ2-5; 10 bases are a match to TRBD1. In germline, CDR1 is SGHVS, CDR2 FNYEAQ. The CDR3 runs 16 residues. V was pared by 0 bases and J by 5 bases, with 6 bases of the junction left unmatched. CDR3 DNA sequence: TGTGCCAGCAGCTTAGCGGGACAGGGGAGGAGTGAGACCCAGTACTTC. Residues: CASSLAGQGRSETQYF.

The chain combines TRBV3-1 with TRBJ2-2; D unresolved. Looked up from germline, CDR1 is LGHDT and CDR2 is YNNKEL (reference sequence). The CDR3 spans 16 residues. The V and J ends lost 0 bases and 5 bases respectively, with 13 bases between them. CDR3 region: CASSQERLRSTGELFF. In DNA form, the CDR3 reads TGTGCCAGCAGCCAAGAACGCCTAAGAAGTACCGGGGAGCTGTTTTTT.

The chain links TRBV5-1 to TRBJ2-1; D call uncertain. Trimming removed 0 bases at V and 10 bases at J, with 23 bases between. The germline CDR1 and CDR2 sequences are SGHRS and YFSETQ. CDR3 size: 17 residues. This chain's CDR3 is CASSLAKGLGLIAEQFF. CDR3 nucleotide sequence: TGCGCCAGCAGCTTGGCCAAGGGCCTAGGGCTTATCGCGGAGCAGTTCTTC.

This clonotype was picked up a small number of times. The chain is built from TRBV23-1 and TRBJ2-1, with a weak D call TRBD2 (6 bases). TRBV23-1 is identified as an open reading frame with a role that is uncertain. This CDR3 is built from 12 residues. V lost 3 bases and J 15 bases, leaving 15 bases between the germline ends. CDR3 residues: CASSHAAGRRFF. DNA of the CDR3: TGCGCCAGCAGTCACGCGGCAGGGAGGAGGTTCTTC.

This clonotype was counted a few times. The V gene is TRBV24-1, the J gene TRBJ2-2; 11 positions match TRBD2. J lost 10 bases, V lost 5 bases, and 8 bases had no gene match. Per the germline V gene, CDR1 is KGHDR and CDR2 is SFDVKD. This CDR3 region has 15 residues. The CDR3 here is CATSGRGLAGEELFF. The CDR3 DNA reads TGTGCCACCAGTGGAAGAGGACTAGCGGGCGAGGAGCTGTTTTTT.

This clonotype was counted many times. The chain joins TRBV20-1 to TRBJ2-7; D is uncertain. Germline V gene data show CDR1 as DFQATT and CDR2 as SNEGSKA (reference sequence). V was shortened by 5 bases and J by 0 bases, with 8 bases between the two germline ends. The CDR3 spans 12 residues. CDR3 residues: CSASPDSYEQYF. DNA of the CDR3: TGCAGTGCTTCCCCCGACTCCTACGAGCAGTACTTC.

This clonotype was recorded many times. This CDR3 is CSVESSSAGAYNEQFF. CDR3 DNA: TGCAGCGTTGAGTCTTCGTCGGCGGGGGCCTACAATGAGCAGTTCTTC. The genes are TRBV29-1 and TRBJ2-1, with TRBD2 identical over 7 bases. Unmatched junction bases numbered 10, after V lost 3 bases and J lost 2 bases. The CDR3 is made up of 16 amino acids. Germline CDR1 and CDR2: SQVTM and ANQGSEA.

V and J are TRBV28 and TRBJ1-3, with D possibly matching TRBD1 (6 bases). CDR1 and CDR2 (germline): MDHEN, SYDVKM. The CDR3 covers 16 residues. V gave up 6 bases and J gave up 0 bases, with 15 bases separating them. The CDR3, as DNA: TGTGCCAGCAGCCTACTACAGGGCCGCTCTGGAAACACCATATATTTT. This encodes CASSLLQGRSGNTIYF.

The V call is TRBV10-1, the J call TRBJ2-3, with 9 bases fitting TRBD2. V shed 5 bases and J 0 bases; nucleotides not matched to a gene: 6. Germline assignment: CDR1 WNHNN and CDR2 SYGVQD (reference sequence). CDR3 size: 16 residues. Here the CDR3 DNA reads TGCGCCAGCAGTAGCGGGAGGACGCCTAGCACAGATACGCAGTATTTT. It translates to CASSSGRTPSTDTQYF.

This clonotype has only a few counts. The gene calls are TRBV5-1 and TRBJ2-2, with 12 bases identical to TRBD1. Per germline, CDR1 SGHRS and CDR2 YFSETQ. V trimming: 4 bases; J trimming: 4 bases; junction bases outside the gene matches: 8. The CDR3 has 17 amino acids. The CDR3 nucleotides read TGCGCCAGCAGCCCGGGGACAGGGGGCGCCTCCACCGGGGAGCTGTTTTTT. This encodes CASSPGTGGASTGELFF.

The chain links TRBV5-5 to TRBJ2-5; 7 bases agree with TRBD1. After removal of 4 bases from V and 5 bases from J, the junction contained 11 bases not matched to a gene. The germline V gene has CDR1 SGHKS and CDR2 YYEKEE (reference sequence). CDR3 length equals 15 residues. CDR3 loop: CASSAARDSFETQYF. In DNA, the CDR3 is TGTGCCAGCAGCGCCGCCCGGGACAGTTTTGAGACCCAGTACTTC. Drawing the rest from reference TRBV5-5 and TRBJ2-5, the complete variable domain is DAGVTQSPTHLIKTRGQQVTLRCSPISGHKSVSWYQQVLGQGPQFIFQYYEKEERGRGNFPDRFSARQFPNYSSELNVNALLLGDSALYLCASSAARDSFETQYFGPGTRLLVL.

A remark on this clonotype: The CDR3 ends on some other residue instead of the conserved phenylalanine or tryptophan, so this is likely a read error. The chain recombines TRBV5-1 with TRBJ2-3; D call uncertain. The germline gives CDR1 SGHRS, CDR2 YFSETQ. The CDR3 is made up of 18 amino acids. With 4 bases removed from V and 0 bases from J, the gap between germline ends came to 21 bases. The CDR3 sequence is CASSTPLLAETSTDTQYL. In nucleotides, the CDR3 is TGCGCCAGCAGCACCCCTCTCTTGGCGGAGACTAGCACAGATACGCAGTATCTT.

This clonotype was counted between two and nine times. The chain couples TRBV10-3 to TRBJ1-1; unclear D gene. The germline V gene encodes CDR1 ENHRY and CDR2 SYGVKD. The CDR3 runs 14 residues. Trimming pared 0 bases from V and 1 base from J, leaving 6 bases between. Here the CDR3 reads CAISESTGNTEAFF. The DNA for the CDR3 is TGTGCCATCAGTGAGTCGACGGGGAACACTGAAGCTTTCTTT.

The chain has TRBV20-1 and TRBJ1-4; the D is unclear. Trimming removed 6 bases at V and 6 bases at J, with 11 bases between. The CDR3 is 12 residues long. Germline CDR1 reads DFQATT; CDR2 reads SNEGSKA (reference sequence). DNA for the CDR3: TGCAGTGCCAGGATTTTGGATGAAAAACTGTTTTTT. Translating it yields CSARILDEKLFF.

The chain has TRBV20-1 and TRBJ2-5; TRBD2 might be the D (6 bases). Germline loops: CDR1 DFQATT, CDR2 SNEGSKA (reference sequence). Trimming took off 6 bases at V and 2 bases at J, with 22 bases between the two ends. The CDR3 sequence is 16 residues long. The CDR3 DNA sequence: TGCAGTGCCACCCACTGGGTGTCGGGGACTCAAGAGACCCAGTACTTC. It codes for CSATHWVSGTQETQYF.

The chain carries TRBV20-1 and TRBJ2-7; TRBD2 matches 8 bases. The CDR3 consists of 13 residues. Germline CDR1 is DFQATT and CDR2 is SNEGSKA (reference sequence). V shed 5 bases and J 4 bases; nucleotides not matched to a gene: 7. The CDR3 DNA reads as TGCAGTGCTGGGTTAGCGGGAAAATACGAGCAGTACTTC. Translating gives CSAGLAGKYEQYF.

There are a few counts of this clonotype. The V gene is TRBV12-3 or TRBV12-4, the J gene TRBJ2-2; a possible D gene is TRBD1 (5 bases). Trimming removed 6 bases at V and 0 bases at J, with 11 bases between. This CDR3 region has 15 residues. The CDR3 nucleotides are TGTGCCAGCAGGAGACAGTTACCGAACACCGGGGAGCTGTTTTTT. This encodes CASRRQLPNTGELFF.

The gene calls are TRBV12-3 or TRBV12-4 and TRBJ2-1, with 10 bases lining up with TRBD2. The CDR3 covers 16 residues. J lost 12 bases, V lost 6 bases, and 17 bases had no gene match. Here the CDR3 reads CASRPTLAGDGLGQFF. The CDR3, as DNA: TGTGCCAGCAGGCCCACCCTAGCGGGAGACGGCTTGGGGCAGTTCTTC.

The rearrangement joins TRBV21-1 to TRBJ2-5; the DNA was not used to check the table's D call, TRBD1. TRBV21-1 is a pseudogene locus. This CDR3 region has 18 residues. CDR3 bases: TGTGCCAGCAGCACGGGGACAGGGGGCTCCCAGGGAAGTGAGACCCAGTACTTC. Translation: CASSTGTGGSQGSETQYF.

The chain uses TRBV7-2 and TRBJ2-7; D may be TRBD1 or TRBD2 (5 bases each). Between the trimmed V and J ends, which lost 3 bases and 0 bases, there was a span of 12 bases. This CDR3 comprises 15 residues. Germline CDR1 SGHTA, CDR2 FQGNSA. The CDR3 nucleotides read TGTGCCAGCAGCTTGGGACCCCAAAGCTCCTACGAGCAGTACTTC. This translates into CASSLGPQSSYEQYF.

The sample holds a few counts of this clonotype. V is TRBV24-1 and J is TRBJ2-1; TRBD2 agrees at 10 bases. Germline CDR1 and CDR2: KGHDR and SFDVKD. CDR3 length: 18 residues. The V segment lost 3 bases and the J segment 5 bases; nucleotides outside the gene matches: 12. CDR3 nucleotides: TGTGCCACCAGTGATACTAGATGGACTAGCGGATTCCACAATGAGCAGTTCTTC. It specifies CATSDTRWTSGFHNEQFF.

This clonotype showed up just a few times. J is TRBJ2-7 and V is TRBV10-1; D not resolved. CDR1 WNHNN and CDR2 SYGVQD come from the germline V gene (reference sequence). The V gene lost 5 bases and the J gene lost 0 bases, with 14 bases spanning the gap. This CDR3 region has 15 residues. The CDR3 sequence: CASSLGLGSSYEQYF. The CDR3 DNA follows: TGCGCCAGCAGTCTCGGGTTGGGCAGCTCCTACGAGCAGTACTTC.

The CDR3 sequence: CAWSRGALGANVLTF. In DNA form, the CDR3 reads TGTGCCTGGAGCCGGGGGGCTCTGGGGGCCAACGTCCTGACTTTC. The chain joins TRBV30 to TRBJ2-6; weak D call: TRBD2 (7 bases). The CDR3 sequence is 15 residues long. Germline V gene sequence: CDR1 GTSNPN, CDR2 SVGIG (reference sequence). V lost 3 bases and J 4 bases, leaving 13 bases between the germline ends.

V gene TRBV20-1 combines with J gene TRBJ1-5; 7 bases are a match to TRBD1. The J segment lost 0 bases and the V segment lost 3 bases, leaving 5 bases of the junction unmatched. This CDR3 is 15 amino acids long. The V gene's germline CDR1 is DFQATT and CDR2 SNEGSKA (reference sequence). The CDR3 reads CSASEQGFSNQPQHF. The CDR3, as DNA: TGCAGTGCTAGCGAACAGGGGTTTAGCAATCAGCCCCAGCATTTT.

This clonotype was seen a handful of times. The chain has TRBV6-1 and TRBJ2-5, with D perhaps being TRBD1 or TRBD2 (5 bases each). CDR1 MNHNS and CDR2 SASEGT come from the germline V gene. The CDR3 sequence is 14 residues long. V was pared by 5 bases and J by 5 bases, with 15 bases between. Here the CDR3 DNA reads TGTGCCAGCAGTCGGGACGGACCGCGGGAGACCCAGTACTTC. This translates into CASSRDGPRETQYF.

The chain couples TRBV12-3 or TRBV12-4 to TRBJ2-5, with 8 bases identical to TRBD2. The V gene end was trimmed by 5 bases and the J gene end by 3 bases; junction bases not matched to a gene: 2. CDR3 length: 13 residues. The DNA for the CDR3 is TGTGCCAGCAGTGGTAGCGGGGAAGAGACCCAGTACTTC. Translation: CASSGSGEETQYF.

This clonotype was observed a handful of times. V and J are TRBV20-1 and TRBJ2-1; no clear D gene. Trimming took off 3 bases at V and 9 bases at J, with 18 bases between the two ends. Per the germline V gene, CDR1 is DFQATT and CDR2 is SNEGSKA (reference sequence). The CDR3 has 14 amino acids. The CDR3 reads CSASAPLESSEQFF. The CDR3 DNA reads TGCAGTGCTAGTGCCCCATTAGAGTCAAGTGAGCAGTTCTTC.